Here is one TCR beta chain with its context. The antigen is unknown. This specimen comes from a study of cytomegalovirus exposure and HLA in healthy donors. Study information: Of a few hundred genotyped donors, about 80% grouped in the Caucasian-associated ancestry cluster.

The primer mix had 60 Vbeta and 13 Jbeta primers. The data were produced by immunoSEQ multiplex PCR, yet TCRdb's version contains in-frame clones alone and is incomplete. The data hold roughly 100,000 clones, with roughly 66% observed a single time. The CDR3 totals 15 residues. CDR1 is MDHEN, CDR2 SYDVKM, per germline. Trimming shortened V by 1 base and J by 2 bases, and 9 bases separated the two germline ends. Findings of the study overall: A later analysis reportedly identified an Asian-associated ancestry cluster as carrying fewer N-insertions than the roughly 670-donor mean. Sequencing depth across donors, presence/absence analyses assumed, was roughly uniform. Sequences of the TCR beta chain were said to predict the HLA-A and HLA-B alleles of most subjects accurately.

This TCR derives from a woman aged 45-65 years in good health and CMV-seronegative. The specimen sequenced was PBMCs. V is TRBV28 and J is TRBJ1-5; D uncertain. CDR3: CASSLFEVGNQPQHF. CDR3 nucleotide sequence: TGTGCCAGCAGTTTATTTGAGGTTGGCAATCAGCCCCAGCATTTT.